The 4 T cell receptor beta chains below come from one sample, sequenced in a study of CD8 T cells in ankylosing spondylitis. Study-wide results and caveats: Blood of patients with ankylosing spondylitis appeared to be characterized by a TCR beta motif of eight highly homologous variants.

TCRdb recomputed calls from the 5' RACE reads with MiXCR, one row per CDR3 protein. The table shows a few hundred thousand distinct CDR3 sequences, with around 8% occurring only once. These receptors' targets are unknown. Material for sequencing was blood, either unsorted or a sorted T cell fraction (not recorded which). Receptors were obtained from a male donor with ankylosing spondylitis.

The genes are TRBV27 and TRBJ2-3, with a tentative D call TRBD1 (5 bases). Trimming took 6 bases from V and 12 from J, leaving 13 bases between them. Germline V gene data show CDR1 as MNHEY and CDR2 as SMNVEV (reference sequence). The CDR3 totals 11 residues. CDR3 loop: CASRWGPDQYF. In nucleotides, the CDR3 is TGTGCCAGCAGATGGGGCCCCGACCAGTATTTT.

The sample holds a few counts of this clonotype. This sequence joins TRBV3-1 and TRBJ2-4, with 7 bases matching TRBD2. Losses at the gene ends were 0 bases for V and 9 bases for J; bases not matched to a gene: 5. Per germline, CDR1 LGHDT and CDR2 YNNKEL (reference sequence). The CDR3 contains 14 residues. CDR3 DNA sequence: TGTGCCAGCAGCCAAGAGGGGGTAGCGGGCATTCAGTACTTC. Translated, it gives CASSQEGVAGIQYF. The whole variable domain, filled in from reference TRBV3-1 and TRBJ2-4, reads DTAVSQTPKYLVTQMGNDKSIKCEQNLGHDTMYWYKQDSKKFLKIMFSYNNKELIINETVPNRFSPKSPDKAHLNLHINSLELGDSAVYFCASSQEGVAGIQYFGAGTRLSVL.

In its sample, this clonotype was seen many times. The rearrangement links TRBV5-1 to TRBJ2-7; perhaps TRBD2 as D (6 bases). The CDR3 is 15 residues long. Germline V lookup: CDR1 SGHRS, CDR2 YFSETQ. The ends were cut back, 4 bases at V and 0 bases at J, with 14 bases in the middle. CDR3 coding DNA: TGCGCCAGCAGCACCACTGGGCGGGACTCCTACGAGCAGTACTTC. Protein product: CASSTTGRDSYEQYF.

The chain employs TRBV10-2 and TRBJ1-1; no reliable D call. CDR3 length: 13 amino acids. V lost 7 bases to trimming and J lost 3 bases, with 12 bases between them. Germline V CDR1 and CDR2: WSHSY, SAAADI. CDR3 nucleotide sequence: TGCGCCAGCAAACTTCGTCAGGACACTGAAGCTTTCTTT. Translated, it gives CASKLRQDTEAFF.